Shown below are 25 T cell receptor beta chains from a single sample sequenced in a study of vaccination and CD4 T cells after COVID-19. Cultured CD4+ T-cell DNA underwent Oncomine TCR Beta short-read sequencing. TCRdb used MiXCR to reprocess the PCR reads, holding one entry per CDR3 protein. The sample has about 20,000 distinct CDR3 sequences, around 45% seen once. Antigens for these TCRs are unknown. Treatment defined: approximately nine-day PBMC culture with coronavirus spike peptide pools or control peptides (ViraFEST assay). The source was CD4+ T cells from blood, cultured in vitro, collected after SARS-CoV-2 vaccination. Receptors originate from a human donor who had recovered from COVID-19.

Only one count was recorded for this clonotype. This chain connects TRBV7-2 to TRBJ2-3; D call uncertain. From germline, CDR1 is SGHTA and CDR2 FQGNSA. The V gene lost 2 bases and the J gene lost 8 bases, with 8 bases spanning the gap. The CDR3 is 12 residues long. This chain's CDR3 is CASSLSQPTQYF. CDR3 nucleotide sequence: TGTGCCAGCAGCTTATCTCAACCTACGCAGTATTTT.

The chain links TRBV28 to TRBJ1-5; the D gene is possibly TRBD1 (6 bases). V gave up 3 bases and J gave up 2 bases, with 11 bases separating them. The germline V gene has CDR1 MDHEN and CDR2 SYDVKM. The CDR3 has 15 amino acids. The CDR3 DNA reads as TGTGCCAGCAGTTTTCGAGGGGGAGGCAATCAGCCCCAGCATTTT. Translation gives CASSFRGGGNQPQHF.

This clonotype has a single count. The rearrangement links TRBV28 to TRBJ2-7; 10 positions agree with TRBD2. The CDR3 totals 14 residues. In germline, CDR1 is MDHEN, CDR2 SYDVKM. The J segment lost 0 bases and the V segment lost 8 bases, leaving 4 bases of the junction unmatched. The CDR3, as DNA: TGTGCCAGCGGCTCTAGCGGGAGCTCCTACGAGCAGTACTTC. Translated, it gives CASGSSGSSYEQYF.

The chain has TRBV24-1 and TRBJ1-1, with 11 bases lining up with TRBD1. The germline V gene has CDR1 KGHDR and CDR2 SFDVKD. J gave up 10 bases and V 3 bases, and 6 bases lay outside the gene matches. CDR3 length: 14 residues. The CDR3, as DNA: TGTGCCACCAGTGATCCGGGACAGGGGGTAGGAGCTTTCTTT. This gives the protein CATSDPGQGVGAFF.

The chain couples TRBV5-4 to TRBJ2-7, with D perhaps matching TRBD2 (5 bases). This CDR3 is built from 11 residues. V was shortened by 2 bases and J by 6 bases, with 6 bases between the two germline ends. Germline V gives CDR1 SGHNT, CDR2 YYREEE (reference sequence). CDR3: CASSLEGEQYF. The CDR3 DNA sequence: TGTGCCAGCAGCTTAGAGGGCGAGCAGTACTTC.

This clonotype has just a few counts. The V gene is TRBV6-1, the J gene TRBJ1-2; possible D gene TRBD1, 5 bases. The CDR3 consists of 15 residues. CDR1 is MNHNS and CDR2 is SASEGT in the germline V gene. V lost 6 bases and J lost 4, with 18 bases in between. The CDR3 loop is CASRDLFREVYGYTF. The CDR3 nucleotides read TGTGCCAGCAGAGACCTGTTCAGGGAAGTCTATGGCTACACCTTC.

This chain uses TRBV19 with TRBJ1-5; no definite D call. Germline V gene data show CDR1 as LNHDA and CDR2 as SQIVND (reference sequence). V lost 1 base and J 7 bases, leaving 8 bases between the germline ends. CDR3 size: 13 residues. The CDR3 nucleotides read TGTGCCAGTAGTATAGGGTCACAGCAGCCCCAGCATTTT. Translation: CASSIGSQQPQHF.

The V call is TRBV6-1, the J call TRBJ1-1; no definite D call. CDR3 length: 12 residues. Germline lookup yields CDR1 MNHNS and CDR2 SASEGT. The V end was cut by 2 bases, the J end by 7 bases, with 8 bases between. In nucleotides, the CDR3 is TGTGCCAGCAGTGAACGGGGATATGAAGCTTTCTTT. Encoded protein: CASSERGYEAFF.

V usage is TRBV7-9 and J usage is TRBJ2-2, with TRBD1 matching 7 bases. Trimming cost V 6 bases and J 3 bases; bases outside gene matches: 1. This CDR3 contains 13 residues. Per germline, CDR1 SEHNR and CDR2 FQNEAQ (reference sequence). CDR3 region: CASRQGDTGELFF. The CDR3, as DNA: TGTGCCAGCAGGCAGGGGGACACCGGGGAGCTGTTTTTT.

The chain uses TRBV20-1 and TRBJ1-2, with D possibly matching TRBD1 (6 bases). The CDR3 has 14 residues. V was cut by 6 bases and J by 2 bases, with 16 bases left in between. The germline CDR1 and CDR2 sequences are DFQATT and SNEGSKA (reference sequence). CDR3 region: CSAAIDRPNYGYTF. CDR3 coding DNA: TGCAGTGCCGCGATAGACAGGCCCAACTATGGCTACACCTTC.

V gene TRBV2 combines with J gene TRBJ1-1; TRBD1 might be the D (5 bases). CDR3 length equals 14 residues. V lost 4 bases and J lost 4, with 13 bases in between. CDR1 and CDR2 from the germline V gene are SNHLY and FYNNEI. For the CDR3, the DNA is TGTGCCAGCAGTGGGCAGGCTCAGGGCACTGAAGCTTTCTTT. Translated: CASSGQAQGTEAFF. Combining the CDR3 with reference TRBV2 and TRBJ1-1 gives the whole variable domain EPEVTQTPSHQVTQMGQEVILRCVPISNHLYFYWYRQILGQKVEFLVSFYNNEISEKSEIFDDQFSVERPDGSNFTLKIRSTKLEDSAMYFCASSGQAQGTEAFFGQGTRLTVV.

V gene TRBV7-9 combines with J gene TRBJ1-3; D is unclear. Germline CDR1 SEHNR, CDR2 FQNEAQ (reference sequence). CDR3 size: 18 residues. V lost 0 bases and J lost 2, with 17 bases in between. The CDR3 DNA reads as TGTGCCAGCAGCTTAGCGTTGTCAGGAGTAGGAACTGGAAACACCATATATTTT. It is translated as CASSLALSGVGTGNTIYF.

Concerning this clonotype itself: Compared with germline, one end of the junction differs, possibly owing to a read error. V is TRBV4-2 and J is TRBJ1-6, with 8 bases lining up with TRBD1. Per the germline V gene, CDR1 is LGHNA and CDR2 is YNFKEQ. The CDR3 has 15 amino acids. The CDR3 region is CAGSQVSGGDSPLHF. The CDR3, as DNA: TGTGCCGGCAGCCAAGTTTCAGGGGGCGATTCACCCCTCCACTTT.

This clonotype has more than one count but fewer than ten. The chain has TRBV19 and TRBJ1-2; 7 bases line up with TRBD1. The CDR3 covers 14 residues. Germline V gene sequence: CDR1 LNHDA, CDR2 SQIVND (reference sequence). Germline trimming cut 5 bases from V and 5 bases from J; bases unmatched to any gene: 8. The CDR3 nucleotides are TGTGCCAGTAGTGGAATCGACAGGGATTATGGCTACACCTTC. As protein: CASSGIDRDYGYTF.

The chain employs TRBV5-8 and TRBJ1-5, with 7 bases identical to TRBD1. J gave up 2 bases and V 4 bases, and 18 bases lay outside the gene matches. Germline assignment: CDR1 SGHTS and CDR2 YDEGEE. The length of the CDR3 is 19 residues. The CDR3 sequence is CASSRGLGRGSPGNQPQHF. The CDR3 DNA reads TGTGCCAGCAGCCGTGGCCTGGGCAGGGGGTCCCCGGGCAATCAGCCCCAGCATTTT.

The rearrangement joins TRBV20-1 to TRBJ1-5; the match to TRBD1 covers 8 bases. The V gene end was trimmed by 4 bases and the J gene end by 7 bases; junction bases not matched to a gene: 12. CDR1 DFQATT and CDR2 SNEGSKA come from the germline V gene (reference sequence). The CDR3 runs 15 residues. CDR3 in DNA: TGCAGTGCTAAGGGACAGGCCGGGGTGAACCAGCCCCAGCATTTT. This sequence encodes CSAKGQAGVNQPQHF.

This clonotype was observed a few times. V usage is TRBV15 and J usage is TRBJ1-2; D possibly corresponds to TRBD1 (5 bases). Trimming left V 0 bases short and J 3 bases short, with 11 bases between. This CDR3 contains 15 residues. Germline CDR1 LNHNV, CDR2 YYDKDF (reference sequence). The CDR3 bases are TGTGCCACCAGCAGAGATAAGGGACTGGACTATGGCTACACCTTC. It encodes CATSRDKGLDYGYTF.

The rearrangement joins TRBV28 to TRBJ2-2, with 8 bases matching TRBD2. V shed 7 bases and J 4 bases; nucleotides not matched to a gene: 11. Germline-derived CDR1 and CDR2 are MDHEN and SYDVKM. The CDR3 is made up of 16 amino acids. CDR3 protein: CASTLRASGFTGELFF. CDR3 nucleotides: TGTGCCAGCACCCTACGGGCTAGCGGGTTCACCGGGGAGCTGTTTTTT.

This clonotype occurred once. This rearrangement joins TRBV7-9 to TRBJ1-6, with a possible D match to TRBD1 (6 bases). The CDR3 loop spans 16 amino acids. V shed 5 bases and J shed 5 bases, with 16 bases lying between them. CDR1 is SEHNR and CDR2 is FQNEAQ in the germline V gene (reference sequence). CDR3: CASSPSRGEDNSPLHF. The DNA for the CDR3 is TGTGCCAGCAGCCCAAGCAGGGGAGAGGATAATTCACCCCTCCACTTT.

This sequence joins TRBV11-3 and TRBJ2-3, with D possibly called TRBD1 or TRBD2 (5 bases each). Trimming removed 5 bases from V and 6 bases from J, with 15 bases in between. CDR1 is SGHNT, CDR2 YENEEA, per germline. The length of the CDR3 is 14 residues. CDR3 amino acids: CASSPRDLVDTQYF. DNA for the CDR3: TGTGCCAGCAGCCCTAGGGACCTTGTGGATACGCAGTATTTT. Variable domain in full (rest from reference TRBV11-3 and TRBJ2-3): EAGVVQSPRYKIIEKKQPVAFWCNPISGHNTLYWYLQNLGQGPELLIRYENEEAVDDSQLPKDRFSAERLKGVDSTLKIQPAELGDSAVYLCASSPRDLVDTQYFGPGTRLTVL.

The chain recombines TRBV6-1 with TRBJ2-6, with 7 bases lining up with TRBD1. V dropped 8 bases and J dropped 1; count of bases not matched to a gene: 14. The CDR3 is 18 residues long. Germline V gene lookup returns CDR1 MNHNS and CDR2 SASEGT. CDR3 sequence (DNA): TGTGCCAGCTACGAAAGGGACAGCCTGCCTTCTGGGGCCAACGTCCTGACTTTC. It specifies CASYERDSLPSGANVLTF.

This clonotype came up once. The chain joins TRBV20-1 to TRBJ2-7; D is possibly TRBD2 (6 bases). V lost 5 bases and J 9 bases, leaving 26 bases between the germline ends. Germline CDR1 and CDR2: DFQATT and SNEGSKA (reference sequence). The CDR3 contains 15 residues. The CDR3 here is CSAPGTGARDAVQYF. CDR3 nucleotide sequence: TGCAGTGCTCCTGGGACGGGAGCCAGAGACGCGGTGCAGTACTTC.

This clonotype has a handful of counts. The chain recombines TRBV7-6 with TRBJ1-1, with 8 bases identical to TRBD1. The CDR3 sequence is 15 residues long. Germline CDR1 reads SGHVS; CDR2 reads FNYEAQ. Trimming took 0 bases from V and 1 from J; bases not matched to a gene: 1. Here the CDR3 DNA reads TGTGCCAGCAGCTTAGCGGACAGGGCGAACACTGAAGCTTTCTTT. Translated, it gives CASSLADRANTEAFF.

The gene calls are TRBV11-3 and TRBJ1-1; 8 bases match TRBD1. Trimming took 4 bases from V and 4 from J; bases not matched to a gene: 8. Germline CDR1 reads SGHNT; CDR2 reads YENEEA. There are 15 residues in the CDR3. In DNA form, the CDR3 reads TGTGCCAGCAGCTCTCGTGGACAGGGAATCACTGAAGCTTTCTTT. Translation gives CASSSRGQGITEAFF.

This clonotype appeared a few times. CDR3 protein: CASSSGLSTDTQYF. Written as DNA, the CDR3 is TGTGCCAGCAGCTCGGGATTGAGCACAGATACGCAGTATTTT. The V gene is TRBV7-2, the J gene TRBJ2-3; tentatively, D is TRBD2 (5 bases). This CDR3 is built from 14 residues. V gave up 4 bases and J gave up 0 bases, with 8 bases separating them. Germline V CDR1 and CDR2: SGHTA, FQGNSA.